What follows are 25 T cell receptor beta chains derived from one specimen sequenced in a study of long-term antiretroviral therapy in people with HIV. This was the immunoSEQ v3.0 assay at survey level. Profiled with immunoSEQ multiplex PCR; TCRdb holds only in-frame clones, not every one. Among around 21,000 clones, 81% were seen once, and the ten largest hold 7.2%. The sequences come from unsorted PBMCs, collected 1.5 years after starting antiretroviral therapy. The receptor source for this set is a man aged 30 to 39 with HIV.

The rearrangement links TRBV19 to TRBJ2-2, with TRBD1 matching over 9 bases. From germline, CDR1 is LNHDA and CDR2 SQIVND (reference sequence). The CDR3 loop spans 16 amino acids. V was pared by 5 bases and J by 6 bases, with 10 bases of the junction left unmatched. The CDR3 loop reads CASSADRGKSAGELFF. For the CDR3, the DNA is TGTGCCAGTAGTGCCGACAGGGGGAAAAGCGCCGGGGAGCTGTTTTTT.

CDR3 sequence: CASSFTGGGEKLFF. The DNA for the CDR3 is TGCGCCAGCAGCTTTACAGGGGGTGGGGAAAAACTGTTTTTT. J is TRBJ1-4 and V is TRBV5-1; TRBD1 agrees at 8 bases. V gave up 2 bases and J gave up 8 bases; unmatched junction bases: 5. Germline V lookup: CDR1 SGHRS, CDR2 YFSETQ. The CDR3 has 14 amino acids.

The chain recombines TRBV6-5 with TRBJ1-2; no definite D call. Germline V gives CDR1 MNHEY, CDR2 SVGAGI. Trimming took 6 bases from V and 4 from J, leaving 15 bases between them. The CDR3 is 14 amino acids. CDR3 amino acids: CASSPISGPYGYTF. Here the CDR3 DNA reads TGTGCCAGCAGCCCGATCAGCGGACCCTATGGCTACACCTTC.

This clone was observed once. J is TRBJ2-1 and V is TRBV14; TRBD2 aligns across 9 bases. This CDR3 region has 16 residues. Germline CDR1 reads SGHDN; CDR2 reads FVKESK. The V and J ends lost 4 bases and 4 bases, in that order; junction bases with no gene match: 8. CDR3 sequence (DNA): TGTGCCAGCAGCCGGGAGTCAGCGGGAGGTTACAATGAGCAGTTCTTC. This codes for CASSRESAGGYNEQFF.

This clone was counted once. V is TRBV4-3 and J is TRBJ1-2; D perhaps matches TRBD1 (5 bases). CDR1 is LGHNA, CDR2 YSLEER, per germline. V was clipped by 4 bases and J by 5 bases, with 14 bases between them. CDR3 length equals 14 residues. CDR3 sequence: CASSPAGRTYGYTF. The CDR3 region has the DNA TGCGCCAGCAGCCCCGCGGGACGGACTTATGGCTACACCTTC.

This sequence joins TRBV5-4 and TRBJ2-3; weak D call: TRBD2 (6 bases). CDR1 SGHNT and CDR2 YYREEE come from the germline V gene (reference sequence). V was pared by 4 bases and J by 5 bases, with 14 bases between. The CDR3 is 14 amino acids. CDR3 protein: CASSGSGLEDTQYF. The CDR3 DNA reads TGTGCCAGCAGCGGAAGCGGGTTGGAAGATACGCAGTATTTT.

The chain links TRBV27 to TRBJ1-5; no firm D call. With 7 bases removed from V and 0 bases from J, the gap between germline ends came to 13 bases. Germline CDR1 is MNHEY and CDR2 is SMNVEV (reference sequence). The CDR3 has 15 amino acids. The CDR3, as DNA: TGTGCCAGCACCCCGACGGTCTATAGCAATCAGCCCCAGCATTTT. Translating gives CASTPTVYSNQPQHF.

The chain recombines TRBV28 with TRBJ1-2; 12 nucleotides agree with TRBD1. CDR1 and CDR2 (germline): MDHEN, SYDVKM. This CDR3 has 18 amino acids. V shed 6 bases and J 4 bases; nucleotides not matched to a gene: 15. Here the CDR3 DNA reads TGTGCCAGCAGAGAGTTCCCGGAAGGGACAGGGGGCAGCTATGGCTACACCTTC. Its protein product is CASREFPEGTGGSYGYTF.

The chain recombines TRBV6-1 with TRBJ2-2; D perhaps matches TRBD2 (5 bases). In germline, CDR1 is MNHNS, CDR2 SASEGT. Trimming stripped 4 bases from V and 7 bases from J, with 10 bases between. The CDR3 is 13 residues long. The CDR3 DNA reads TGTGCCAGCAGTGTCCCAGCGGACGGGGAGCTGTTTTTT. This encodes CASSVPADGELFF.

The CDR3 loop is CASSLNVGGDYEQYF. CDR3 DNA sequence: TGCGCCAGCAGTCTCAACGTGGGGGGGGACTACGAGCAGTACTTC. The genes are TRBV4-1 and TRBJ2-7; TRBD2 matches at 7 bases. The CDR3 contains 15 residues. The V gene's germline CDR1 is MGHRA and CDR2 YSYEKL. V lost 6 bases and J lost 3; bases outside the gene matches: 11.

This sequence joins TRBV7-2 and TRBJ2-5; D gene ambiguous. Germline V gene data show CDR1 as SGHTA and CDR2 as FQGNSA. The CDR3 loop spans 15 amino acids. V lost 5 bases, J lost 5 bases, and 18 bases lay in between. For the CDR3, the DNA is TGTGCCAGCAGCGGCGCGCAGCGCCGATCCGAGACCCAGTACTTC. This sequence encodes CASSGAQRRSETQYF.

J is TRBJ2-5 and V is TRBV18; D is possibly TRBD2 (6 bases). Trimming removed 5 bases at V and 2 bases at J, with 18 bases between. CDR1 KGHSH and CDR2 LQKENI come from the germline V gene. The CDR3 is made up of 16 amino acids. CDR3 amino acids: CASSVGGVIAQETQYF. In DNA, the CDR3 is TGTGCCAGCTCAGTTGGCGGGGTAATAGCACAAGAGACCCAGTACTTC. Filled out from reference TRBV18 and TRBJ2-5, the complete variable domain reads NAGVMQNPRHLVRRRGQEARLRCSPMKGHSHVYWYRQLPEEGLKFMVYLQKENIIDESGMPKERFSAEFPKEGPSILRIQQVVRGDSAAYFCASSVGGVIAQETQYFGPGTRLLVL.

The rearrangement joins TRBV6-1 to TRBJ1-5; D remains unclear. Germline CDR1 and CDR2: MNHNS and SASEGT. CDR3 size: 12 residues. Deletions cut 3 bases from V and 3 bases from J, with 3 bases between. For the CDR3, the DNA is TGTGCCAGCAGTGAGGTCAATCAGCCCCAGCATTTT. Residues: CASSEVNQPQHF.

In nucleotides, the CDR3 is TGTGCCAGCAGCCTCCGCGAGACGGAGGCTTTCTTT. Its protein is CASSLRETEAFF. V is TRBV7-8 and J is TRBJ1-1, with unresolved D. Deletions cut 5 bases from V and 11 bases from J, with 15 bases between. The CDR3 spans 12 residues. Germline V gene lookup returns CDR1 SGHVS and CDR2 FQNEAQ.

In its sample, this clone was seen a few times. The chain links TRBV7-7 to TRBJ2-2; no reliable D call. V dropped 0 bases and J dropped 5 bases, with 7 bases sitting between them. The germline CDR1 and CDR2 sequences are SSHAT and FNYEAQ (reference sequence). CDR3 length: 14 amino acids. The CDR3 loop is CASSLAVGTGELFF. Here the CDR3 DNA reads TGTGCCAGCAGCTTAGCGGTCGGGACCGGGGAGCTGTTTTTT.

As concerns this clone: One junction end disagrees with the germline gene, perhaps due to a read error. CDR3 DNA: TGTGCCAGCAGTTACGGGGGAGGGGGCGAGCGGATCTTC. Translation: CASSYGGGGERIF. J is TRBJ2-1 and V is TRBV6-5, with D perhaps assigned TRBD1 or TRBD2 (7 bases each). Germline V gene lookup returns CDR1 MNHEY and CDR2 SVGAGI. This CDR3 has 13 amino acids.

The gene calls are TRBV6-5 and TRBJ1-1; D ambiguous. The V gene lost 0 bases and the J gene lost 0 bases, with 8 bases spanning the gap. Germline CDR1 and CDR2: MNHEY and SVGAGI. The CDR3 has 15 amino acids. Here the CDR3 reads CASSYSASLNTEAFF. CDR3 nucleotides: TGTGCCAGCAGTTACTCGGCTAGTTTGAACACTGAAGCTTTCTTT.

The chain recombines TRBV4-2 with TRBJ2-3, with D tentatively TRBD2 (6 bases). V lost 4 bases and J lost 2, with 10 bases in between. The CDR3 length is 14 residues. In germline, CDR1 is LGHNA, CDR2 YNFKEQ. CDR3 DNA sequence: TGTGCCAGCAGCCTGGGACTTTTCACAGATACGCAGTATTTT. Translation: CASSLGLFTDTQYF.

The chain has TRBV5-4 and TRBJ1-5; D perhaps matches TRBD1 (5 bases). CDR3 size: 15 residues. The ends were cut back, 0 bases at V and 3 bases at J, with 10 bases in the middle. Germline CDR1 and CDR2: SGHNT and YYREEE (reference sequence). CDR3 in amino acids: CASSLGQGSNQPQHF. The CDR3, as DNA: TGTGCCAGCAGCTTGGGGCAGGGATCCAATCAGCCCCAGCATTTT.

The CDR3 region is CSVGLGYEQYF. The CDR3 DNA reads as TGCAGTGTCGGACTAGGCTACGAGCAGTACTTC. The chain links TRBV20-1 to TRBJ2-7; 7 nucleotides line up with TRBD2. The CDR3 length is 11 residues. Losses at the gene ends were 7 bases for V and 3 bases for J; bases not matched to a gene: 3. Germline-derived CDR1 and CDR2 are DFQATT and SNEGSKA (reference sequence).

This rearrangement joins TRBV21-1 to TRBJ2-7; the table calls TRBD1, which could not be checked here. TRBV21-1 constitutes a pseudogene. This CDR3 contains 15 residues. In DNA form, the CDR3 reads TGTGCCAGCAGCGCCCGGGACAGGGGCTCCTACGAGCAGTACTTC. This codes for CASSARDRGSYEQYF.

In this sample, this clone turned up once. This rearrangement joins TRBV7-9 to TRBJ1-5; tentative D call: TRBD1 (5 bases). V was pared by 5 bases and J by 1 base, with 9 bases between. Germline CDR1 is SEHNR and CDR2 is FQNEAQ (reference sequence). The CDR3 has 14 amino acids. The CDR3 region has the DNA TGTGCCAGCAGCCCTTCAGGGAGCAATCAGCCCCAGCATTTT. As protein: CASSPSGSNQPQHF. The full variable domain, its missing parts supplied by reference TRBV7-9 and TRBJ1-5, is DTGVSQNPRHKITKRGQNVTFRCDPISEHNRLYWYRQTLGQGPEFLTYFQNEAQLEKSRLLSDRFSAERPKGSFSTLEIQRTEQGDSAMYLCASSPSGSNQPQHFGDGTRLSIL.

The J gene is TRBJ2-3, the V gene TRBV27; D possibly corresponds to TRBD1 (5 bases). V was clipped by 4 bases and J by 5 bases, with 16 bases between them. This CDR3 region has 15 residues. Germline V gives CDR1 MNHEY, CDR2 SMNVEV (reference sequence). CDR3 sequence reads: CASSSRVWGGDTQYF. The CDR3 coding sequence is TGTGCCAGCAGTTCCAGGGTCTGGGGCGGAGATACGCAGTATTTT.

The rearrangement links TRBV4-1 to TRBJ1-1, with no clear D. Trimming pared 3 bases from V and 6 bases from J, leaving 11 bases between. CDR1 MGHRA and CDR2 YSYEKL come from the germline V gene. The CDR3 totals 13 residues. DNA for the CDR3: TGCGCCAGCAGCCACCTGAGTGGGGCTGAAGCTTTCTTT. Its protein is CASSHLSGAEAFF.

This CDR3 reads CASTRYYTKSYEQYF. For the CDR3, the DNA is TGTGCCAGCACCCGGTATTACACGAAATCCTACGAGCAGTACTTC. V and J are TRBV5-6 and TRBJ2-7; D is unresolved. There are 15 residues in the CDR3. CDR1 and CDR2 (germline): SGHDT, YYEEEE. With 6 bases removed from V and 1 base from J, the gap between germline ends came to 17 bases.